The next 13 T cell receptor beta chains were all read from a single sample in a study of blood T cell repertoires in COVID-19. Clones were read by immunoSEQ multiplex PCR, and TCRdb kept only the in-frame ones, dropping some. The sample includes some 330,000 clones, about nine tenths of them seen just once. The sample consisted of peripheral blood. These receptors came from a woman in her thirties with COVID-19, enrolled during active disease.

V gene TRBV5-1 combines with J gene TRBJ2-2; D unclear. V was shortened by 0 bases and J by 1 base, with 4 bases between the two germline ends. This CDR3 has 14 residues. Germline CDR1 is SGHRS and CDR2 is YFSETQ. The CDR3, as DNA: TGCGCCAGCAGCTTGGTCATGAACACCGGGGAGCTGTTTTTT. Protein product: CASSLVMNTGELFF.

The chain employs TRBV10-3 and TRBJ2-3, with D perhaps TRBD2 (6 bases). Trimming removed 8 bases from V and 2 bases from J, with 17 bases in between. CDR1 and CDR2 (germline): ENHRY, SYGVKD. The CDR3 totals 15 residues. The chain's CDR3 is CAIGPGEQSTDTQYF. CDR3 bases: TGTGCCATCGGACCGGGGGAACAGTCCACAGATACGCAGTATTTT.

The chain is built from TRBV27 and TRBJ2-7; TRBD1 matches at 10 bases. The germline gives CDR1 MNHEY, CDR2 SMNVEV (reference sequence). The CDR3 is made up of 13 amino acids. Trimming removed 4 bases from V and 7 bases from J; junction bases left unmatched: 4. CDR3 sequence: CASSWDRGYEQYF. The CDR3 coding sequence is TGTGCCAGCAGTTGGGACAGGGGATATGAGCAGTACTTC.

The genes are TRBV5-6 and TRBJ2-3; TRBD2 agrees at 8 bases. Germline loops: CDR1 SGHDT, CDR2 YYEEEE. The CDR3 length is 16 residues. V trimming: 5 bases; J trimming: 6 bases; junction bases outside the gene matches: 14. Written as DNA, the CDR3 is TGTGCCAGCAGTTGGAGGCAGCGGGGGAAGCGGGATACGCAGTATTTT. Residues: CASSWRQRGKRDTQYF. Looking up the rest from reference TRBV5-6 and TRBJ2-3 gives the full variable domain: DAGVTQSPTHLIKTRGQQVTLRCSPKSGHDTVSWYQQALGQGPQFIFQYYEEEERQRGNFPDRFSGHQFPNYSSELNVNALLLGDSALYLCASSWRQRGKRDTQYFGPGTRLTVL.

The rearrangement joins TRBV19 to TRBJ1-6; 8 positions match TRBD1. Germline CDR1 LNHDA, CDR2 SQIVND (reference sequence). V lost 8 bases and J lost 7; bases outside the gene matches: 10. This CDR3 is built from 15 residues. Written as DNA, the CDR3 is TGTGCCAGTCGCTGGACGGGACAGGTGAATTCACCCCTCCACTTT. Residues: CASRWTGQVNSPLHF.

V is TRBV24-1 and J is TRBJ2-2, with 9 positions matching TRBD1. The junction had 4 bases not matched to a gene; V was cut back by 3 bases and J by 0 bases. Looked up from germline, CDR1 is KGHDR and CDR2 is SFDVKD. The CDR3 contains 17 residues. CDR3 region: CATSDPRQGANTGELFF. The CDR3 region has the DNA TGTGCCACCAGTGATCCACGACAGGGGGCGAACACCGGGGAGCTGTTTTTT.

This rearrangement joins TRBV5-1 to TRBJ2-5; 8 nucleotides line up with TRBD2. Germline assignment: CDR1 SGHRS and CDR2 YFSETQ. This CDR3 has 17 residues. The J segment lost 0 bases and the V segment lost 4 bases, leaving 11 bases of the junction unmatched. In nucleotides, the CDR3 is TGCGCCAGCAGCCCCTCAGGTGGCGGGGGGTACCAAGAGACCCAGTACTTC. It specifies CASSPSGGGGYQETQYF.

The J gene is TRBJ1-1, the V gene TRBV18; D not certain. CDR3 size: 13 residues. From germline, CDR1 is KGHSH and CDR2 LQKENI. V was shortened by 3 bases and J by 1 base, with 6 bases between the two germline ends. CDR3 nucleotides: TGTGCCAGCTCACCTTCCCAGAACACTGAAGCTTTCTTT. Its translation: CASSPSQNTEAFF.

V is TRBV2 and J is TRBJ1-6, with 7 bases aligning to TRBD1. The CDR3 consists of 15 residues. Per the germline V gene, CDR1 is SNHLY and CDR2 is FYNNEI. Trimming at V came to 7 bases and at J to 9 bases, leaving 12 bases not matched to a gene. The CDR3 spells CASTETGTLISPLHF. CDR3 in DNA: TGTGCCAGCACGGAGACAGGGACCCTTATTTCACCCCTCCACTTT.

The J gene is TRBJ2-5, the V gene TRBV9; tentatively, D is TRBD2 (7 bases). The ends were cut back, 3 bases at V and 4 bases at J, with 19 bases in the middle. CDR1 is SGDLS and CDR2 is YYNGEE in the germline V gene. There are 16 residues in the CDR3. For the CDR3, the DNA is TGTGCCAGCAGCGGTAGACTAGCCTTAGGGGGAGAGACCCAGTACTTC. Protein sequence: CASSGRLALGGETQYF.

The chain combines TRBV7-8 with TRBJ2-5, with 8 bases lining up with TRBD2. The germline CDR1 and CDR2 sequences are SGHVS and FQNEAQ. The CDR3 is 16 residues long. V dropped 3 bases and J dropped 6; count of bases not matched to a gene: 12. The DNA for the CDR3 is TGTGCCAGCAGCTTGGCCGGGGGGGTAATCAGGCAGACCCAGTACTTC. Translated, it gives CASSLAGGVIRQTQYF.

This chain joins TRBV25-1 and TRBJ1-2; D is unresolved. Germline assignment: CDR1 MGHDK and CDR2 SYGVNS. The CDR3 consists of 13 residues. With 3 bases removed from V and 10 bases from J, the gap between germline ends came to 15 bases. The CDR3 spells CASSDQHQRPYTF. CDR3 in DNA: TGTGCCAGCAGTGATCAACACCAGCGCCCCTACACCTTC.

The chain links TRBV30 to TRBJ1-2, with D hard to call. This CDR3 comprises 12 residues. The germline gives CDR1 GTSNPN, CDR2 SVGIG (reference sequence). V lost 1 base and J 4 bases, leaving 7 bases between the germline ends. CDR3 DNA sequence: TGTGCCTGGAGTGAGGAGGTCTATGGCTACACCTTC. Its translation is CAWSEEVYGYTF.